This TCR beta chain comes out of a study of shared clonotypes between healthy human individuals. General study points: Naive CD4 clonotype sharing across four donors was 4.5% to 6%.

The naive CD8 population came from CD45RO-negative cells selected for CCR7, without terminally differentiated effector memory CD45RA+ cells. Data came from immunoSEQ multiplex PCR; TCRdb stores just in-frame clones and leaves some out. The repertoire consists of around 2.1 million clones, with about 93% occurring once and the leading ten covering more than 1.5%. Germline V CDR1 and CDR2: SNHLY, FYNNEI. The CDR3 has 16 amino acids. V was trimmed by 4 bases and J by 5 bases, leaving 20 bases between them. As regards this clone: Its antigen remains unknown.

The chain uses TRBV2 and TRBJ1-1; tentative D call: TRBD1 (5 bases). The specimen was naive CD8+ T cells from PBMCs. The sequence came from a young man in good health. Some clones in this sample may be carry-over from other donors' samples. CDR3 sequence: CASSGALTGLRTEAFF. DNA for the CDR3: TGTGCCAGCAGTGGGGCCTTAACGGGGCTGCGGACTGAAGCTTTCTTT.